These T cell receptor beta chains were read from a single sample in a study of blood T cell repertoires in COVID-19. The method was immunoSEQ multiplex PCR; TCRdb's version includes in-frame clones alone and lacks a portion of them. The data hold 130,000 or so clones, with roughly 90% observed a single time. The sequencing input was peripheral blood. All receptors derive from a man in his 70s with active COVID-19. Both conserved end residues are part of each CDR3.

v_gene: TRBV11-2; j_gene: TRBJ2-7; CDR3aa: CASSPGQGETYEQYF
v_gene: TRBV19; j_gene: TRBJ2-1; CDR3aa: CASSPVQGAYNEQFF
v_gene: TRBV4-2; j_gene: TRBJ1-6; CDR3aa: CASSQEGGFPLHF
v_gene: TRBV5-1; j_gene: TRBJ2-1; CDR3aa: CASSVVDGAYNEQFF
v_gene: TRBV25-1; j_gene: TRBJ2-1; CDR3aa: CASSAYLAGGYNEQFF
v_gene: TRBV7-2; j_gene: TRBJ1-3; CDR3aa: CASSPYDRGSGNTIYF
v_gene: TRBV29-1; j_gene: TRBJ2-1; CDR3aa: CSTPGLAGFEQFF
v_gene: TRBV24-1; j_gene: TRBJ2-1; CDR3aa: CATSASGIYNEQFF
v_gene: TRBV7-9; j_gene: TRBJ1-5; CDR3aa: CASSRDISNQPQHF
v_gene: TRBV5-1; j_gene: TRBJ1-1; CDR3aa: CASSLSDSTTEAFF
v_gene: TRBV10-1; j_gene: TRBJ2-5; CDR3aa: CASAWREEQETQYF
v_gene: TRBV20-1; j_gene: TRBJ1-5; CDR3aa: CSASEGRSVQPQHF
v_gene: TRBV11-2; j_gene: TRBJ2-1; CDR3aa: CASSLVRLGLAVEQFF
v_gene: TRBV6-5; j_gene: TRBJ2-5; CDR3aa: CASKRGFQETQYF
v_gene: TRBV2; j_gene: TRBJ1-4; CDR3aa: CASSSAGMGKLFF
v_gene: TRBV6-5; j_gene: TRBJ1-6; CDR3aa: CASRREGLGNSPLHF
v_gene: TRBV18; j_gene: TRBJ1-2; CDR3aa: CASSPGTVYGYTF
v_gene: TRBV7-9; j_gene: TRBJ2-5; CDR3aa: CASSYREKETQYF
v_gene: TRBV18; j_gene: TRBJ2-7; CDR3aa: CASSAWAGGDEQYF
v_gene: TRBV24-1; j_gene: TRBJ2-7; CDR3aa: CATGRQGSYEQYF
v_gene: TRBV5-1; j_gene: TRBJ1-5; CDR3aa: CASSPQGDQPQHF
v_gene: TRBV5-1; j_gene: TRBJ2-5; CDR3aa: CASSSGTGLEAQYF
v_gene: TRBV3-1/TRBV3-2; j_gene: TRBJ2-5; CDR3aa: CASSQDLPGVQETQYF
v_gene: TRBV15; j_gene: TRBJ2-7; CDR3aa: CATSKGSGDEFYEQYF
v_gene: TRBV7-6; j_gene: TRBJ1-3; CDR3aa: CASSYSGQRGNTIYF
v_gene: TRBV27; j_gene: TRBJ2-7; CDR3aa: CASSLSLAGKGEQYF
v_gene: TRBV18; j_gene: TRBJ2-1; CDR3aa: CASSPTRTAGGYNEQFF
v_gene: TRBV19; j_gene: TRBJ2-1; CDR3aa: CASSIDSSSYNEQFF
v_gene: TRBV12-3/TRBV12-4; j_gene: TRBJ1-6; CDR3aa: CASSLDKSPLHF
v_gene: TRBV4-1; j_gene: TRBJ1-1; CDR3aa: CASSLTPTGGTEAFF
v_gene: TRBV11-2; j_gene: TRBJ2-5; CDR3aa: CASSSGSGRAGKTQYF
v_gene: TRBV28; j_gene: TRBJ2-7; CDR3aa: CASALTQVLSYEQYF
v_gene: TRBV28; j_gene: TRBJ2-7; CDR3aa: CAARDRAHEQYF
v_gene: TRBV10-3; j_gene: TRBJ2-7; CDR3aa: CAISEGREWDEQYF
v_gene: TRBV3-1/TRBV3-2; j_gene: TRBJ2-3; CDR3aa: CASSQVRTDTQYF
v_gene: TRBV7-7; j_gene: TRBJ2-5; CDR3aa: CASSPGLAGQETQYF
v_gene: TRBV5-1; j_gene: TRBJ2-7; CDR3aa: CASSPQGSQIYEQYF